This T cell receptor (beta chain) was recorded in a study of shared clonotypes between healthy human individuals. In the study overall: The composition of the donors was two women and a few men aged 18 to 49. Study-level findings and limits: The low donor count limited represented genetic and exposure-history diversity.

Deep level was the assay's run setting. Repertoires were generated with immunoSEQ multiplex PCR, while TCRdb's copy carries only in-frame clones and drops some. The sample consists of fewer than 600,000 clones, 79% of them appearing once. Donors, without exception, were Caucasian adults residing in Nashville, Tennessee. With regard to this clone: Its antigen remains unknown.

The sequenced material came from PBMCs. The TCR comes from a woman in her thirties or forties in good health. Some clones in this sample may be carry-over from other donors' samples.

The CDR3 reads CASSSLGVNEQFF. CDR3 nucleotide sequence: TGCGCCAGCAGCTCGCTGGGGGTGAATGAGCAGTTCTTC. The V call is TRBV5-1, the J call TRBJ2-1; D is tentatively TRBD1 or TRBD2 (5 bases each). From germline, CDR1 is SGHRS and CDR2 YFSETQ. The CDR3 loop spans 13 amino acids. With 3 bases removed from V and 7 bases from J, the gap between germline ends came to 11 bases. The variable domain in full, with the rest retrieved from reference TRBV5-1 and TRBJ2-1, is KAGVTQTPRYLIKTRGQQVTLSCSPISGHRSVSWYQQTPGQGLQFLFEYFSETQRNKGNFPGRFSGRQFSNSRSEMNVSTLELGDSALYLCASSSLGVNEQFFGPGTRLTVL.